Described below is a single T cell receptor (beta chain) sequence and its context. This specimen belongs to a study of blood T cell repertoires in COVID-19. Study overall: PBMCs, B-cell-depleted T cells, or T cells provided the cDNA or gDNA that made up the material.

Sequencing was performed with immunoSEQ multiplex PCR; in TCRdb, only in-frame clones are kept and a portion is missing. Among about 250,000 clones listed, roughly 88% were seen once. J gave up 4 bases and V 5 bases, and 7 bases lay outside the gene matches. Per germline, CDR1 MDHEN and CDR2 SYDVKM. The length of the CDR3 is 15 residues. The source material was peripheral blood. The sequence was obtained from a woman in her thirties with COVID-19, enrolled during active disease. The J gene is TRBJ1-5, the V gene TRBV28; 8 bases align to TRBD1. The CDR3 loop reads CASSASGQENQPQHF. The CDR3, as DNA: TGTGCCAGCAGTGCGTCGGGACAGGAGAATCAGCCCCAGCATTTT. Variable domain in full (rest from reference TRBV28 and TRBJ1-5): DVKVTQSSRYLVKRTGEKVFLECVQDMDHENMFWYRQDPGLGLRLIYFSYDVKMKEKGDIPEGYSVSREKKERFSLILESASTNQTSMYLCASSASGQENQPQHFGDGTRLSIL.